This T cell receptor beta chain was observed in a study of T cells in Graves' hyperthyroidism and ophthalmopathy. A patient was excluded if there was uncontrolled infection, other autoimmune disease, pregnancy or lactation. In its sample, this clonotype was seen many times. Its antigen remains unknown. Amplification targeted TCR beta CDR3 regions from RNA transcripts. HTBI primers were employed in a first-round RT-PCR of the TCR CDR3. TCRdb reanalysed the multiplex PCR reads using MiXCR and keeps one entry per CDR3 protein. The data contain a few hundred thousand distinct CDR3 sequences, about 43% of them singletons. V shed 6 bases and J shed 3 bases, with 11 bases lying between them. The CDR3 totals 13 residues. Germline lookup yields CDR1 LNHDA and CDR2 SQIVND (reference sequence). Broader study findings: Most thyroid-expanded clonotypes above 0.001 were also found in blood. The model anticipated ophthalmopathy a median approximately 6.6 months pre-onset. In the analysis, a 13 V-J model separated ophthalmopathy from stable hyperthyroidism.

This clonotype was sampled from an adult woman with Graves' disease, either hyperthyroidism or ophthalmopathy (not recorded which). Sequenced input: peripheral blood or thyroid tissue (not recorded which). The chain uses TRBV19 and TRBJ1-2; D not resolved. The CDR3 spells CASSESLYYGYTF. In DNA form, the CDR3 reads TGTGCCAGTAGCGAATCACTTTACTATGGCTACACCTTC.